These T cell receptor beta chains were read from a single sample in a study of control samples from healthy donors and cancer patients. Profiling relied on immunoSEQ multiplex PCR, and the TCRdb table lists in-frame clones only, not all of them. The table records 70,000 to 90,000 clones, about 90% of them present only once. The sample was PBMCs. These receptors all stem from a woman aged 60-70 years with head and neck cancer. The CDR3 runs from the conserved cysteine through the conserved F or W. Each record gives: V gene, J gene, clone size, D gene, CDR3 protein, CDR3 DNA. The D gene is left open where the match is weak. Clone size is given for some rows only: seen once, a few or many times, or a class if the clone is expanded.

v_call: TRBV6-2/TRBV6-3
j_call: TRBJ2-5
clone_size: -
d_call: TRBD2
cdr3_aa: CASSPLSGRLEETQYF
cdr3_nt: TGTGCCAGCAGTCCACTAAGCGGGAGATTGGAAGAGACCCAGTACTTC

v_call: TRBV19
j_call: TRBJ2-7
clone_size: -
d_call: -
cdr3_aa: CASRQKDGPYEQYF
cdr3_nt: TGTGCCAGTAGACAAAAGGACGGCCCCTACGAGCAGTACTTC

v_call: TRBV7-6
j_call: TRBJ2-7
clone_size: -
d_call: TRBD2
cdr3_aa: CASSREGRYEQYF
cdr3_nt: TGTGCCAGCAGCCGGGAGGGGAGGTACGAGCAGTACTTC

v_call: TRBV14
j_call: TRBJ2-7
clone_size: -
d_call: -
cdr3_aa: CASSQDPESSYEQYF
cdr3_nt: TGTGCCAGCAGCCAAGATCCCGAGAGCTCCTACGAGCAGTACTTC

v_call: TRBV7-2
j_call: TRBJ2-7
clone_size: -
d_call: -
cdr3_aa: CASSLGRGTYEQYF
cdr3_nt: TGTGCCAGCAGCTTAGGTCGCGGCACCTACGAGCAGTACTTC

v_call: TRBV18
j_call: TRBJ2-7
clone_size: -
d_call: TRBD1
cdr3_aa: CASSPPGQGAYEQYF
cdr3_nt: TGTGCCAGCTCACCACCGGGACAGGGAGCGTACGAGCAGTACTTC

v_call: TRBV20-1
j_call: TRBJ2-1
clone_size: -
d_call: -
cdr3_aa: CSARVAIEQFF
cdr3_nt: TGCAGTGCTAGAGTCGCGATTGAGCAGTTCTTC

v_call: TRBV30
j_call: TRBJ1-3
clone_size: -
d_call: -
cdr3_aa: CAPRGTPSGNTIYF
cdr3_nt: TGTGCCCCTAGGGGGACCCCCTCTGGAAACACCATATATTTT

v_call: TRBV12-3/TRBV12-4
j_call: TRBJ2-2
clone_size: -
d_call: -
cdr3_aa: CASNINTGELFF
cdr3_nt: TGTGCCAGCAACATTAACACCGGGGAGCTGTTTTTT

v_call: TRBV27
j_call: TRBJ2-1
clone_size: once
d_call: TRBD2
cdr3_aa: CASSRMTSGNRVEQFF
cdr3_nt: TGTGCCAGCAGCCGAATGACTAGCGGGAATCGCGTTGAGCAGTTCTTC

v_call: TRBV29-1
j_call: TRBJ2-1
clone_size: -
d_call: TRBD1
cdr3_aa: CSSRRDRGPGEQFF
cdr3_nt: TGCAGCTCAAGACGGGACAGGGGACCAGGTGAGCAGTTCTTC

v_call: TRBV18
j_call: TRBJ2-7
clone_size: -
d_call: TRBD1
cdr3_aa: CASSPIGQDGYEQYF
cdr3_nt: TGTGCCAGCTCACCGATCGGACAGGACGGCTACGAGCAGTACTTC

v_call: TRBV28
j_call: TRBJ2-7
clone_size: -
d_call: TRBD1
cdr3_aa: CASSMDRGRYEQYF
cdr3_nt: TGTGCCAGCAGCATGGACAGGGGTAGGTACGAGCAGTACTTC

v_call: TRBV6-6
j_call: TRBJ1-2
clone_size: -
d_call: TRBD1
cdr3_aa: CASSYGGQGEGYGYTF
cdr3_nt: TGTGCCAGCAGTTACGGGGGACAGGGTGAGGGGTATGGCTACACCTTC

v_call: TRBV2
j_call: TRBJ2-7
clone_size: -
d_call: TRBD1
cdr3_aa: CASRGQGGYEQYF
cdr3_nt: TGTGCCAGCCGGGGACAGGGGGGCTACGAGCAGTACTTC

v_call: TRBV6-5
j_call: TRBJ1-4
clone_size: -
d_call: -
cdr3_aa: CASRPGPTNEKLFF
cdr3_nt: TGTGCCAGCAGACCCGGACCAACTAATGAAAAACTGTTTTTT

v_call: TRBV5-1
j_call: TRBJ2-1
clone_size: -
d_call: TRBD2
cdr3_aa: CASSLEGLADYNEQFF
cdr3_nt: TGCGCCAGCAGCTTGGAAGGACTAGCGGACTACAATGAGCAGTTCTTC

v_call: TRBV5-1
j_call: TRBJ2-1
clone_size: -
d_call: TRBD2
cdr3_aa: CASSTGTISYNEQFF
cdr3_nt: TGCGCCAGCAGCACCGGGACTATCTCCTACAATGAGCAGTTCTTC

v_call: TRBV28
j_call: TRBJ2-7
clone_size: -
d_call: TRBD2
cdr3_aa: CASSSHTSGGYEQYF
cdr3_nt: TGTGCCAGCAGTTCACATACTAGCGGGGGCTACGAGCAGTACTTC

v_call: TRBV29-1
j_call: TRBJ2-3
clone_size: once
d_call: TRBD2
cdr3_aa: CSVGLSGRAPDTQYF
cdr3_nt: TGCAGCGTTGGCCTAAGCGGGAGGGCCCCAGATACGCAGTATTTT

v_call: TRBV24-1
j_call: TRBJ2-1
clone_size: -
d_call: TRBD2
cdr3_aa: CATSDPTSGSNNEQFF
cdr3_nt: TGTGCCACCAGTGACCCTACTAGCGGGAGTAACAATGAGCAGTTCTTC

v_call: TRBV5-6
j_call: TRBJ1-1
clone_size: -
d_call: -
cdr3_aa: CASSFVWAGENTEAFF
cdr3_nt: TGTGCCAGCAGCTTTGTCTGGGCGGGGGAGAACACTGAAGCTTTCTTT

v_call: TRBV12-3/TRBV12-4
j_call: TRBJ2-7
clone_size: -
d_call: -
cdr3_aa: CASSLYPSYEQYF
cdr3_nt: TGTGCCAGCAGTTTATACCCTAGCTACGAGCAGTACTTC

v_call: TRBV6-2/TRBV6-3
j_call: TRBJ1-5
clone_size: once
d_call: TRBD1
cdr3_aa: CASSYSDRGEQPQHF
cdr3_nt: TGTGCCAGCAGTTACTCGGACAGGGGGGAACAGCCCCAGCATTTT

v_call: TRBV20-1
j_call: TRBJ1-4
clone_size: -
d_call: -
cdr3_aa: CSASRDATNEKLFF
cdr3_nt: TGCAGTGCTAGTAGAGATGCAACTAATGAAAAACTGTTTTTT

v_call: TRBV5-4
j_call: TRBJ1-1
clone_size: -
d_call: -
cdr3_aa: CASSLRASTLGNTEAFF
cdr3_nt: TGTGCCAGCAGCTTGAGGGCATCAACGTTGGGGAACACTGAAGCTTTCTTT

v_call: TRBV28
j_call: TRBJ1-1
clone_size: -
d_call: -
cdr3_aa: CASSLGSEAFF
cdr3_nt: TGTGCCAGCAGTTTAGGTAGTGAAGCTTTCTTT

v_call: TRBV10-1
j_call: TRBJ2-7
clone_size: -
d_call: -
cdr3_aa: CASSEGSGKYEQYF
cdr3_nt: TGCGCCAGCAGTGAGGGGTCAGGGAAATACGAGCAGTACTTC

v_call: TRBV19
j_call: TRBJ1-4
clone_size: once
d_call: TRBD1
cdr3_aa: CASSIPTGGFEKLFF
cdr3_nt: TGTGCCAGTAGTATTCCAACAGGGGGATTTGAAAAACTGTTTTTT